The 20 T cell receptor beta chains given below trace back to one sample, sequenced in a study of shared T cell receptors in the human thymus. Some clones are missing from TCRdb's copy, which holds only in-frame ones; the method was immunoSEQ multiplex PCR. In the table there are 55,000 to 80,000 clones, about 95% of which are singletons. Sequencing input: thymocytes. All receptors derive from a human donor.

The chain recombines TRBV5-5 with TRBJ1-1, with unresolved D. Between the trimmed V and J ends, which lost 0 bases and 5 bases, there was a span of 11 bases. Germline CDR1 and CDR2: SGHKS and YYEKEE (reference sequence). The CDR3 consists of 14 residues. The CDR3 protein is CASSLEPPGTEAFF. The CDR3 DNA sequence: TGTGCCAGCAGCTTGGAGCCCCCGGGGACTGAAGCTTTCTTT.

This clone showed up just once. Here the CDR3 reads CSVEDLKGSWETQYF. The CDR3 bases are TGCAGCGTTGAAGATCTTAAGGGGAGTTGGGAGACCCAGTACTTC. This chain uses TRBV29-1 with TRBJ2-5; D may correspond to TRBD1 or TRBD2 (5 bases each). The CDR3 loop spans 15 amino acids. Germline V gives CDR1 SQVTM, CDR2 ANQGSEA. Trimming pared 0 bases from V and 5 bases from J, leaving 16 bases between. Supplemented by reference TRBV29-1 and TRBJ2-5, the full variable domain reads SAVISQKPSRDICQRGTSLTIQCQVDSQVTMMFWYRQQPGQSLTLIATANQGSEATYESGFVIDKFPISRPNLTFSTLTVSNMSPEDSSIYLCSVEDLKGSWETQYFGPGTRLLVL.

The chain uses TRBV11-1 and TRBJ2-6, with TRBD1 as a possible D gene (5 bases). Germline V gene sequence: CDR1 SGHAT, CDR2 FQDESV (reference sequence). CDR3 length: 18 residues. The V end was cut by 0 bases, the J end by 0 bases, with 12 bases between. CDR3 DNA: TGTGCCAGCAGCTTAGCGCAGGGCTCCAGCTCTGGGGCCAACGTCCTGACTTTC. Protein sequence: CASSLAQGSSSGANVLTF.

The DNA of the CDR3 is TGCGCCAGCAGCTTGGCACCCGTGTCGGGCTTACTCACGGGGAGGGGATATGGCTACACCTTC. It yields the protein CASSLAPVSGLLTGRGYGYTF. The V and J genes are TRBV5-1 and TRBJ1-2; TRBD1 is a possible D gene (5 bases). V dropped 0 bases and J dropped 5 bases, with 32 bases sitting between them. The CDR3 is 21 residues long. The germline gives CDR1 SGHRS, CDR2 YFSETQ.

This chain uses TRBV7-2 with TRBJ1-1, with no clear D. The CDR3 has 18 residues. V shed 1 base and J shed 1 base, with 19 bases lying between them. Germline lookup yields CDR1 SGHTA and CDR2 FQGNSA. CDR3 DNA: TGTGCCAGCAGCTTAGTAAATTACCGGGGAGATTGGAACACTGAAGCTTTCTTT. Protein sequence: CASSLVNYRGDWNTEAFF.

This clone was seen just once. The chain links TRBV7-9 to TRBJ1-3; D gene unclear. The V gene lost 5 bases and the J gene lost 0 bases, with 14 bases spanning the gap. This CDR3 region has 16 residues. Looked up from germline, CDR1 is SEHNR and CDR2 is FQNEAQ (reference sequence). CDR3 nucleotides: TGTGCCAGCAGCCTTGGACCCGGGGACTCTGGAAACACCATATATTTT. Translation gives CASSLGPGDSGNTIYF.

The chain is built from TRBV2 and TRBJ2-7; 7 nucleotides line up with TRBD1. The ends lost 8 bases at V and 1 base at J; junction bases unmatched: 5. This CDR3 region has 13 residues. Germline V CDR1 and CDR2: SNHLY, FYNNEI. The CDR3 DNA reads TGTGCCAGCTGCCGGGACAGATCCTACGAGCAGTACTTC. It is translated as CASCRDRSYEQYF.

The chain combines TRBV5-1 with TRBJ2-5, with a possible D match to TRBD1 (6 bases). Germline CDR1 and CDR2: SGHRS and YFSETQ. V was shortened by 1 base and J by 1 base, with 14 bases between the two germline ends. The CDR3 spans 16 residues. The CDR3 DNA follows: TGCGCCAGCAGCTTGAGAGGACAGTCCTCCCAAGAGACCCAGTACTTC. It is translated as CASSLRGQSSQETQYF.

This clone has just one count. The chain employs TRBV5-4 and TRBJ2-3; maybe TRBD1 (6 bases). Germline V gene data show CDR1 as SGHNT and CDR2 as YYREEE (reference sequence). The V end lost 3 bases, the J end lost 3 bases, and 14 bases lay between the germline ends. CDR3 length: 15 amino acids. This CDR3 is CASSSLRDMTDTQYF. The CDR3 coding sequence is TGTGCCAGCAGCTCCCTCCGGGACATGACAGATACGCAGTATTTT.

In nucleotides, the CDR3 is TGTGCCAGCAGCTCAGGACAGCCAACTGAACATGGCTACACCTTC. Amino acid sequence: CASSSGQPTEHGYTF. The chain uses TRBV7-2 and TRBJ1-2; TRBD1 is a possible D gene (6 bases). Trimming removed 4 bases from V and 6 bases from J, with 18 bases in between. Looked up from germline, CDR1 is SGHTA and CDR2 is FQGNSA. The CDR3 has 15 amino acids. Complete variable domain (other parts from reference TRBV7-2 and TRBJ1-2): GAGVSQSPSNKVTEKGKDVELRCDPISGHTALYWYRQSLGQGLEFLIYFQGNSAPDKSGLPSDRFSAERTGGSVSTLTIQRTQQEDSAVYLCASSSGQPTEHGYTFGSGTRLTVV.

The rearrangement joins TRBV19 to TRBJ2-1, with 12 positions matching TRBD2. CDR1 LNHDA and CDR2 SQIVND come from the germline V gene (reference sequence). The CDR3 is 19 amino acids. V lost 4 bases, J lost 4 bases, and 14 bases stayed unmatched. Written as DNA, the CDR3 is TGTGCCAGTAGTACGGGAGGACTAGCGGGGACCAACTTTTACAATGAGCAGTTCTTC. The encoded protein is CASSTGGLAGTNFYNEQFF.

The rearrangement joins TRBV5-1 to TRBJ2-5, with D perhaps given as TRBD1 or TRBD2 (5 bases each). The ends were cut back, 5 bases at V and 5 bases at J, with 13 bases in the middle. The CDR3 consists of 13 residues. Germline V CDR1 and CDR2: SGHRS, YFSETQ. The CDR3 region has the DNA TGCGCCAGCAGAAGGGACCGCGGCGAGACCCAGTACTTC. It translates to CASRRDRGETQYF.

A single count supports this clone. CDR3 DNA sequence: TGTGCCAGCAGTTCCGCCGCCAGGGGTAAGAACACTGAAGCTTTCTTT. Protein sequence: CASSSAARGKNTEAFF. The chain is built from TRBV28 and TRBJ1-1; perhaps TRBD1 as D (6 bases). The CDR3 is 16 amino acids. Germline-derived CDR1 and CDR2 are MDHEN and SYDVKM. Trimming stripped 4 bases from V and 1 base from J, with 16 bases between.

The chain carries TRBV10-2 and TRBJ2-3, with a tentative D call TRBD2 (6 bases). From germline, CDR1 is WSHSY and CDR2 SAAADI. V lost 3 bases, J lost 2 bases, and 12 bases lay in between. CDR3 size: 15 residues. CDR3 bases: TGCGCCAGCAGTGAACCCCGGAGGGACACAGATACGCAGTATTTT. It encodes CASSEPRRDTDTQYF.

This chain connects TRBV7-9 to TRBJ1-3; tentatively, D is TRBD1 (6 bases). Trimming pared 7 bases from V and 0 bases from J, leaving 25 bases between. In germline, CDR1 is SEHNR, CDR2 FQNEAQ (reference sequence). The CDR3 has 19 residues. CDR3 in DNA: TGTGCCAGCATAGACAGGTTTCACCTTGAGCATAACTCTGGAAACACCATATATTTT. Translated: CASIDRFHLEHNSGNTIYF.

This chain joins TRBV18 and TRBJ1-5, with unresolved D. From germline, CDR1 is KGHSH and CDR2 LQKENI. The ends were cut back, 3 bases at V and 10 bases at J, with 13 bases in the middle. The CDR3 is made up of 13 amino acids. The DNA for the CDR3 is TGTGCCAGCTCACCGTACCCGCCAAGTCCCCAGCATTTT. It is translated as CASSPYPPSPQHF.

The chain combines TRBV11-2 with TRBJ2-3, with 10 bases lining up with TRBD2. V lost 3 bases to trimming and J lost 0 bases; unmatched junction nucleotides: 6. This CDR3 is built from 17 residues. CDR1 SGHAT and CDR2 FQNNGV come from the germline V gene. The CDR3 region is CASSFSSGGPSTDTQYF. The CDR3 nucleotides read TGTGCCAGCAGCTTTTCTAGCGGGGGCCCTAGCACAGATACGCAGTATTTT.

The chain is built from TRBV7-9 and TRBJ1-3, with D hard to call. The CDR3 runs 19 residues. Germline CDR1 SEHNR, CDR2 FQNEAQ (reference sequence). The ends were cut back, 2 bases at V and 0 bases at J, with 20 bases in the middle. The DNA of the CDR3 is TGTGCCAGCAGCTTAATGGCCCAGTGGCAGCCAGTCTCTGGAAACACCATATATTTT. Protein sequence: CASSLMAQWQPVSGNTIYF.

The genes are TRBV5-1 and TRBJ2-5; D is ambiguous. Trimming took off 5 bases at V and 4 bases at J, with 12 bases between the two ends. Germline V CDR1 and CDR2: SGHRS, YFSETQ. The CDR3 is 13 residues long. The CDR3 spells CASRRTTGETQYF. Here the CDR3 DNA reads TGCGCCAGCAGACGTACTACGGGAGAGACCCAGTACTTC. The variable domain in full, with the rest retrieved from reference TRBV5-1 and TRBJ2-5, is KAGVTQTPRYLIKTRGQQVTLSCSPISGHRSVSWYQQTPGQGLQFLFEYFSETQRNKGNFPGRFSGRQFSNSRSEMNVSTLELGDSALYLCASRRTTGETQYFGPGTRLLVL.

J is TRBJ2-3 and V is TRBV7-9; no reliable D call. V was clipped by 5 bases and J by 5 bases, with 11 bases between them. The CDR3 totals 13 residues. Germline CDR1 and CDR2: SEHNR and FQNEAQ (reference sequence). The CDR3 is CASSPDREDTQYF. The CDR3 DNA reads TGTGCCAGCAGCCCTGATAGGGAAGATACGCAGTATTTT.